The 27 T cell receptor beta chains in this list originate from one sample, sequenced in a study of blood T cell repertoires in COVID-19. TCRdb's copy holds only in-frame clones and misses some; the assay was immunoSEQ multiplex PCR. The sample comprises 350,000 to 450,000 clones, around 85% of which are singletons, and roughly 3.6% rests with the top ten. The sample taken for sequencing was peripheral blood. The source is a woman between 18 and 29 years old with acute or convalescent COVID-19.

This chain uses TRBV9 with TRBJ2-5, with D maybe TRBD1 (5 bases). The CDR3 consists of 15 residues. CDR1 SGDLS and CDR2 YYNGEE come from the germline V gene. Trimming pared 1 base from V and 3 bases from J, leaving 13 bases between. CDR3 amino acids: CASSVTGQGKETQYF. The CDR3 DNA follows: TGTGCCAGCAGCGTAACTGGGCAGGGAAAAGAGACCCAGTACTTC.

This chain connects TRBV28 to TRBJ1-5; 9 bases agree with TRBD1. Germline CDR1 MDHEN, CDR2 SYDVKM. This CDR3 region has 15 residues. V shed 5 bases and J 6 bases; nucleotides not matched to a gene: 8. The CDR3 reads CASSAGTGMFQPQHF. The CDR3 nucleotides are TGTGCCAGCAGTGCCGGGACAGGGATGTTTCAGCCCCAGCATTTT.

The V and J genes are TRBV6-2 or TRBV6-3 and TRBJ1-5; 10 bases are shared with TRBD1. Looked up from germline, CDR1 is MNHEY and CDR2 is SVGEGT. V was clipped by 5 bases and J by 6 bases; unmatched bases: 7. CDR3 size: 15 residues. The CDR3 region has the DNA TGTGCCAGCAGTGGAGGACAGGGGGAAGCTCAGCCCCAGCATTTT. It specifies CASSGGQGEAQPQHF.

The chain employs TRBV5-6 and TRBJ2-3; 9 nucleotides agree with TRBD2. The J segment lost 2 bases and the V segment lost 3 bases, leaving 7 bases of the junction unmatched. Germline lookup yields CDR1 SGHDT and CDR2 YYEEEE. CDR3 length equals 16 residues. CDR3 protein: CASSSGSGRITDTQYF. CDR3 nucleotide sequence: TGTGCCAGCAGCTCGGGTAGCGGGAGAATCACAGATACGCAGTATTTT.

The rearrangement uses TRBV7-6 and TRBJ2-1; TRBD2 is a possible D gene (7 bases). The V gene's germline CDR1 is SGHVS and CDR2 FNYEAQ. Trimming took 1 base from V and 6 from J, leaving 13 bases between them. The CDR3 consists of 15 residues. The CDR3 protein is CASSLEGGPGNEQFF. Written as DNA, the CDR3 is TGTGCCAGCAGCTTAGAGGGGGGGCCCGGCAATGAGCAGTTCTTC.

The DNA for the CDR3 is TGTGCCAGCAGTCTACGGGATTCGGGGATCTACAATGAGCAGTTCTTC. It yields the protein CASSLRDSGIYNEQFF. The chain has TRBV27 and TRBJ2-1; possible D gene TRBD2, 5 bases. The CDR3 is 16 amino acids. CDR1 is MNHEY, CDR2 SMNVEV, per germline (reference sequence). The ends were cut back, 5 bases at V and 3 bases at J, with 17 bases in the middle.

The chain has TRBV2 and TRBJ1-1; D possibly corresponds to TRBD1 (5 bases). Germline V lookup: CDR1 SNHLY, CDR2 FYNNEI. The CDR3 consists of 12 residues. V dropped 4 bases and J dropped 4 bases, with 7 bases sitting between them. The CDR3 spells CASSGGVTEAFF. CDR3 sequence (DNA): TGTGCCAGCAGTGGGGGGGTCACTGAAGCTTTCTTT.

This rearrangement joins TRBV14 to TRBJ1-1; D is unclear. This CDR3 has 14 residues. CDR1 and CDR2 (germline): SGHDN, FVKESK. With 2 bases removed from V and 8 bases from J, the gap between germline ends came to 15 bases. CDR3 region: CASSQPTTQVEAFF. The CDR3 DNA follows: TGTGCCAGCAGCCAACCCACAACCCAAGTGGAAGCTTTCTTT.

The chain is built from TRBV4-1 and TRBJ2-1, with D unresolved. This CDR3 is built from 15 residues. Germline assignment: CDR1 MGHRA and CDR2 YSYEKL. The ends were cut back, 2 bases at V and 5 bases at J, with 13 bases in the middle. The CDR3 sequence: CASSQRNGLNNEQFF. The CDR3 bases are TGCGCCAGCAGCCAACGAAACGGTCTCAACAATGAGCAGTTCTTC.

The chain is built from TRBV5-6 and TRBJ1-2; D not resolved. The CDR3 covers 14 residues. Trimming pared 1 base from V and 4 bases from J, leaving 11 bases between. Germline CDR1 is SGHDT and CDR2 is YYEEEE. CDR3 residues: CASSLSGQTYGYTF. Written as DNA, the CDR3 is TGTGCCAGCAGCTTGAGCGGGCAAACCTATGGCTACACCTTC.

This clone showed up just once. CDR3 loop: CASSLGTTSGNTIYF. For the CDR3, the DNA is TGCGCCAGCAGCTTAGGGACTACTTCTGGAAACACCATATATTTT. The rearrangement uses TRBV5-1 and TRBJ1-3; D is perhaps TRBD1 (5 bases). V was shortened by 2 bases and J by 1 base, with 10 bases between the two germline ends. The CDR3 loop spans 15 amino acids. CDR1 is SGHRS and CDR2 is YFSETQ in the germline V gene.

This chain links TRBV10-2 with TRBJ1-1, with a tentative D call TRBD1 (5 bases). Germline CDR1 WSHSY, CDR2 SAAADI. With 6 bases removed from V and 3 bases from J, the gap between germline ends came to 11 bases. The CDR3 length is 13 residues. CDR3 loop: CASRLDRYTEAFF. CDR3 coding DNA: TGCGCCAGCAGACTTGACAGATACACTGAAGCTTTCTTT.

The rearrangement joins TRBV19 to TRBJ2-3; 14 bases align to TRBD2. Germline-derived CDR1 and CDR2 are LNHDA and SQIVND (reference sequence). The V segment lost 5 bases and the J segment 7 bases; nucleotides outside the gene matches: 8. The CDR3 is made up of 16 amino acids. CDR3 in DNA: TGTGCCAGTAGTCCCGGGACTAGCGGGAGTAGGAATACGCAGTATTTT. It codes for CASSPGTSGSRNTQYF. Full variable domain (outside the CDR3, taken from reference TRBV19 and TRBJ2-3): DGGITQSPKYLFRKEGQNVTLSCEQNLNHDAMYWYRQDPGQGLRLIYYSQIVNDFQKGDIAEGYSVSREKKESFPLTVTSAQKNPTAFYLCASSPGTSGSRNTQYFGPGTRLTVL.

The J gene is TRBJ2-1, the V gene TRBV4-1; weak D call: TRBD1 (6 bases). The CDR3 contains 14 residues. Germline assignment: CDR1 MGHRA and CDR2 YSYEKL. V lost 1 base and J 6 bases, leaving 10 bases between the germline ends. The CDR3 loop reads CASSQARGLNEQFF. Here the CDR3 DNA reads TGCGCCAGCAGCCAAGCCAGGGGCCTCAATGAGCAGTTCTTC.

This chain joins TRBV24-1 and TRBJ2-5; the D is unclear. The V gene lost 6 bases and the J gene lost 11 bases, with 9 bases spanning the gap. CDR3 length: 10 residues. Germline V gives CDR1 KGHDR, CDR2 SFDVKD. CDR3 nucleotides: TGTGCCACCAGTAAAACTTTTCAGTACTTC. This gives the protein CATSKTFQYF.

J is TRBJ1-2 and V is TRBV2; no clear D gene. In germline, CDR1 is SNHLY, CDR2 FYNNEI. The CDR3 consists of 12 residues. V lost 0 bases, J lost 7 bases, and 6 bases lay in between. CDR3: CASSEAAGGYTF. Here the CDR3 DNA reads TGTGCCAGCAGTGAAGCGGCGGGTGGCTACACCTTC.

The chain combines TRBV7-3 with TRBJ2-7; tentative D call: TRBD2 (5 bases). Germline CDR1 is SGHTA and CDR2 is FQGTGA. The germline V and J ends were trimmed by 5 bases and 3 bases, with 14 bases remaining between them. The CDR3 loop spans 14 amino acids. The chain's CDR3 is CASSPSPSGYEQYF. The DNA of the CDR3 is TGTGCCAGCAGCCCCTCGCCCAGCGGCTACGAGCAGTACTTC.

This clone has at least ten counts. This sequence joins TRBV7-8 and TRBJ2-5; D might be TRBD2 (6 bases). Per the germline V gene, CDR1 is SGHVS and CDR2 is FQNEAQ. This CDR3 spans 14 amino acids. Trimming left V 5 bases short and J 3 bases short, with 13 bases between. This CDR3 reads CASSIIAAKETQYF. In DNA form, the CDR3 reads TGTGCCAGCAGCATTATAGCGGCAAAAGAGACCCAGTACTTC.

The CDR3: CASSYLQGGTEAFF. The CDR3 coding sequence is TGTGCCAGCAGTTACCTCCAGGGGGGCACTGAAGCTTTCTTT. The chain uses TRBV6-5 and TRBJ1-1; the match to TRBD1 covers 7 bases. The junction had 4 bases not matched to a gene; V was cut back by 2 bases and J by 4 bases. The CDR3 sequence is 14 residues long. CDR1 is MNHEY, CDR2 SVGAGI, per germline.

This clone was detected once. CDR3 residues: CASSDFTAGGTDTQYF. CDR3 coding DNA: TGTGCCAGCAGCGATTTTACAGCGGGGGGCACAGATACGCAGTATTTT. V is TRBV9 and J is TRBJ2-3; TRBD2 aligns across 8 bases. Losses at the gene ends were 3 bases for V and 1 base for J; bases not matched to a gene: 7. The CDR3 loop spans 16 amino acids. Per the germline V gene, CDR1 is SGDLS and CDR2 is YYNGEE.

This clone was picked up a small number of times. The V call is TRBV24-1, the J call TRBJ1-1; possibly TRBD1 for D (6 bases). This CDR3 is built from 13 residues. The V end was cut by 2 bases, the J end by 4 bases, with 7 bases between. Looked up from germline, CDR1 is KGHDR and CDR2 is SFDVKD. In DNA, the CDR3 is TGTGCCACCAGTGATTGGACAGCCACTGAAGCTTTCTTT. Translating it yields CATSDWTATEAFF.

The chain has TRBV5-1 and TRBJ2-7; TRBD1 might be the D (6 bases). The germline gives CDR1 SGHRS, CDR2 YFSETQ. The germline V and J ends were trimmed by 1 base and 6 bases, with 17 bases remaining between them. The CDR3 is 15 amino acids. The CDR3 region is CASSLLGGTLSEQYF. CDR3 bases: TGCGCCAGCAGCTTGTTAGGGGGAACTTTAAGCGAGCAGTACTTC. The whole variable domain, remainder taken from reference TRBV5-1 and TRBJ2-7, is KAGVTQTPRYLIKTRGQQVTLSCSPISGHRSVSWYQQTPGQGLQFLFEYFSETQRNKGNFPGRFSGRQFSNSRSEMNVSTLELGDSALYLCASSLLGGTLSEQYFGPGTRLTVT.

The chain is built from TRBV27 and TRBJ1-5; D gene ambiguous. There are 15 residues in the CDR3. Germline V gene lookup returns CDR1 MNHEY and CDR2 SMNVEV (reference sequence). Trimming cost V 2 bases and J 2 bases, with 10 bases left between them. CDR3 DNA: TGTGCCAGCAGTTTAAACACCGATGGCAATCAGCCCCAGCATTTT. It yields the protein CASSLNTDGNQPQHF.

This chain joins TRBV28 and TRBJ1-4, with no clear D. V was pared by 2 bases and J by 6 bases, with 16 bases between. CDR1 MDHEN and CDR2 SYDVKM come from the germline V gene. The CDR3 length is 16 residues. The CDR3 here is CASSLNLAGLDEKLFF. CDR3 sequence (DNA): TGTGCCAGCAGTTTAAACCTTGCGGGGTTAGATGAAAAACTGTTTTTT.

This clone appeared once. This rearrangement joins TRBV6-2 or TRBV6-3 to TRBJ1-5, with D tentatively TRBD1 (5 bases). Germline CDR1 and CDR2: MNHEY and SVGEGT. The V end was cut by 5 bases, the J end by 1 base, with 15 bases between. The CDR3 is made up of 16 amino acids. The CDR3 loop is CASSRQSGLSNQPQHF. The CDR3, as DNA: TGTGCCAGCAGTCGTCAGTCAGGGTTGAGCAATCAGCCCCAGCATTTT.

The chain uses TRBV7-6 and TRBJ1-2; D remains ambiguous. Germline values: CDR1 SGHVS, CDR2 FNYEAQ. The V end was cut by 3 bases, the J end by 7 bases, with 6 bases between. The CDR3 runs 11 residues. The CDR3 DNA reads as TGTGCCAGCAGCTTCGGGAGTGGCTACACCTTC. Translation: CASSFGSGYTF.

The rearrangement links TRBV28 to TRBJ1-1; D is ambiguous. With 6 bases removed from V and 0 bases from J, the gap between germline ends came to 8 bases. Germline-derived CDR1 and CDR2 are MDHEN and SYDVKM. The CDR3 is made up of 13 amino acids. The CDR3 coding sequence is TGTGCCAGCAGGCCAGGCTTGAACACTGAAGCTTTCTTT. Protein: CASRPGLNTEAFF.